Listed here are 27 T cell receptor beta chains from one sample, sequenced in a study of neurological immune-mediated disorders. Time point indicated: longitudinal time-point 3. Using its own MiXCR run on the 5' RACE reads, TCRdb lists one record per CDR3 protein. The data show around 100,000 distinct CDR3 sequences, 10% to 14% seen once. The sequencing input was PBMCs. The receptors derive from a female donor with HTLV-1-associated myelopathy (HAM/TSP).

This clonotype came up a few times. V gene TRBV7-6 combines with J gene TRBJ2-1; D uncertain. Germline V CDR1 and CDR2: SGHVS, FNYEAQ. The V gene lost 3 bases and the J gene lost 3 bases, with 6 bases spanning the gap. This CDR3 region has 13 residues. Written as DNA, the CDR3 is TGTGCCAGCAGCTTCGGTTACTACAATGAGCAGTTCTTC. It codes for CASSFGYYNEQFF.

There are many counts of this clonotype. The rearrangement joins TRBV7-8 to TRBJ2-1, with 7 bases that match TRBD2. J was trimmed by 8 bases and V by 3 bases; bases with no gene match: 7. The germline V gene encodes CDR1 SGHVS and CDR2 FQNEAQ. CDR3 length: 14 amino acids. DNA for the CDR3: TGTGCCAGCAGCTTGGGGGGGAACGCCCATGAGCAGTTCTTC. The encoded protein is CASSLGGNAHEQFF.

The table lists this clonotype with many counts. The gene calls are TRBV5-1 and TRBJ2-1; 9 nucleotides align to TRBD2. This CDR3 is 15 amino acids long. J lost 4 bases, V lost 1 base, and 3 bases had no gene match. Germline V gene lookup returns CDR1 SGHRS and CDR2 YFSETQ. The CDR3: CASSLLAGAYNEQFF. CDR3 coding DNA: TGCGCCAGCAGCTTGTTAGCGGGGGCTTACAATGAGCAGTTCTTC.

This clonotype was recorded many times. The chain recombines TRBV18 with TRBJ2-3; possibly TRBD2 for D (5 bases). The CDR3 covers 16 residues. V lost 2 bases and J lost 0, with 12 bases in between. Germline CDR1 KGHSH, CDR2 LQKENI. CDR3 DNA: TGTGCCAGCTCACCAATCCGGGGAGTTAGCACAGATACGCAGTATTTT. It encodes CASSPIRGVSTDTQYF. Combining the CDR3 with reference TRBV18 and TRBJ2-3 gives the whole variable domain NAGVMQNPRHLVRRRGQEARLRCSPMKGHSHVYWYRQLPEEGLKFMVYLQKENIIDESGMPKERFSAEFPKEGPSILRIQQVVRGDSAAYFCASSPIRGVSTDTQYFGPGTRLTVL.

This clonotype was seen repeatedly, ten times or more. The rearrangement uses TRBV12-3 or TRBV12-4 and TRBJ2-1; D gene unclear. V lost 6 bases and J lost 8, with 14 bases in between. The CDR3 is made up of 13 amino acids. The CDR3 nucleotides are TGTGCCAGCAGCCCGTCCCGGATCGATGAGCAGTTCTTC. Its translation: CASSPSRIDEQFF.

The table lists this clonotype with many counts. This rearrangement joins TRBV5-1 to TRBJ2-3, with D tentatively TRBD1 or TRBD2 (5 bases each). Trimming shortened V by 3 bases and J by 4 bases, and 15 bases separated the two germline ends. The CDR3 has 15 residues. Germline loops: CDR1 SGHRS, CDR2 YFSETQ. CDR3 loop: CASSYSPGTPDTQYF. CDR3 in DNA: TGCGCCAGCAGCTACTCCCCCGGGACGCCAGATACGCAGTATTTT.

In its sample, this clonotype was seen a few times. The V and J genes are TRBV5-1 and TRBJ2-3; 8 positions agree with TRBD2. Germline V lookup: CDR1 SGHRS, CDR2 YFSETQ. The CDR3 loop spans 14 amino acids. The V segment lost 7 bases and the J segment 4 bases; nucleotides outside the gene matches: 8. The CDR3 spells CASARGGPPDTQYF. CDR3 bases: TGCGCCAGCGCTCGGGGGGGACCCCCAGATACGCAGTATTTT.

The chain has TRBV10-3 and TRBJ2-3; TRBD2 matches 9 bases. This CDR3 is built from 16 residues. Germline V gives CDR1 ENHRY, CDR2 SYGVKD. With 3 bases clipped from V and 1 base from J, the junction kept 5 bases outside the gene matches. CDR3: CAISDGLAGGTDTQYF. CDR3 DNA sequence: TGTGCCATCAGTGACGGGTTAGCGGGGGGCACAGATACGCAGTATTTT.

To note about this clonotype: A much larger clone sits a single nucleotide away, making a read error possible. This rearrangement joins TRBV5-6 to TRBJ2-7; the D is unclear. The V end lost 5 bases, the J end lost 3 bases, and 12 bases lay between the germline ends. The germline V gene encodes CDR1 SGHDT and CDR2 YYEEEE. The CDR3 consists of 13 residues. The chain's CDR3 is CASRFLGGYEQYF. CDR3 bases: TGTGCCAGCAGGTTTTTAGGTGGCTACGAGCAGTACTTC.

In its sample, this clonotype was seen many times. The CDR3 bases are TGTGCCAGCAGGATACGGGACAGCGTTTTTGTGTCCTACGAGCAGTACTTC. Translated, it gives CASRIRDSVFVSYEQYF. The J gene is TRBJ2-7, the V gene TRBV5-5, with TRBD1 matching over 7 bases. The length of the CDR3 is 17 residues. With 5 bases clipped from V and 1 base from J, the junction kept 15 bases outside the gene matches. The germline V gene encodes CDR1 SGHKS and CDR2 YYEKEE (reference sequence).

Comment on this clonotype: A clone one base away is much larger, so this may be a read error. This sequence joins TRBV7-8 and TRBJ1-2; 7 nucleotides align to TRBD1. J was trimmed by 8 bases and V by 3 bases; bases with no gene match: 9. The CDR3 covers 14 residues. Germline CDR1 and CDR2: SGHVS and FQNEAQ. As DNA, the CDR3 is TGTGCCAGCAGCTTTTCGGGACAGTCGGGAGGCTACACCTTC. This translates into CASSFSGQSGGYTF.

This clonotype was seen repeatedly, ten times or more. This sequence joins TRBV29-1 and TRBJ2-3; perhaps TRBD2 as D (6 bases). The V gene lost 6 bases and the J gene lost 1 base, with 17 bases spanning the gap. This CDR3 has 15 residues. CDR1 is SQVTM and CDR2 is ANQGSEA in the germline V gene. The CDR3 DNA reads TGCAGCGTCCAAGGGACTCCAGCCCGCACAGATACGCAGTATTTT. Protein sequence: CSVQGTPARTDTQYF.

This clonotype was observed at least ten times. The V gene is TRBV4-1, the J gene TRBJ2-3; D ambiguous. Germline assignment: CDR1 MGHRA and CDR2 YSYEKL. This CDR3 is 14 amino acids long. With 0 bases removed from V and 3 bases from J, the gap between germline ends came to 7 bases. The CDR3, as DNA: TGCGCCAGCAGCCAAGAATTGAGGACAGATACGCAGTATTTT. Protein: CASSQELRTDTQYF.

This clonotype was seen many times. The rearrangement uses TRBV2 and TRBJ2-7; D is ambiguous. The germline CDR1 and CDR2 sequences are SNHLY and FYNNEI. With 7 bases removed from V and 0 bases from J, the gap between germline ends came to 13 bases. CDR3 length equals 14 residues. CDR3 protein: CASKTEDGSYEQYF. The CDR3 DNA reads TGTGCCAGCAAGACCGAGGACGGCTCCTACGAGCAGTACTTC.

This clonotype has more than one count but fewer than ten. The CDR3 sequence is CASSWATGAGNEAFF. DNA of the CDR3: TGTGCCAGCAGTTGGGCAACAGGGGCGGGGAATGAAGCTTTCTTT. The rearrangement links TRBV6-5 to TRBJ1-1; TRBD1 agrees at 7 bases. The length of the CDR3 is 15 residues. Losses at the gene ends were 4 bases for V and 7 bases for J; bases not matched to a gene: 12. Germline CDR1 is MNHEY and CDR2 is SVGAGI.

This clonotype was observed once. This may be a read error, as it is one base from a much larger clone. This sequence joins TRBV5-1 and TRBJ2-2, with a tentative D call TRBD2 (5 bases). The CDR3 sequence is 15 residues long. In germline, CDR1 is SGHRS, CDR2 YFSETQ. CDR3 sequence: CASSLVSVVPGEPFF. DNA of the CDR3: TGCGCCAGCAGCTTGGTGTCTGTAGTTCCCGGGGAGCCGTTTTTT.

The chain has TRBV20-1 and TRBJ2-3; no clear D gene. The CDR3 contains 14 residues. Trimming left V 0 bases short and J 3 bases short, with 10 bases between. Germline CDR1 DFQATT, CDR2 SNEGSKA (reference sequence). The CDR3 here is CSARDFGRTDTQYF. DNA of the CDR3: TGCAGTGCTAGAGATTTCGGCAGGACAGATACGCAGTATTTT.

The gene calls are TRBV5-1 and TRBJ1-1; D remains ambiguous. V shed 1 base and J shed 1 base, with 14 bases lying between them. The V gene's germline CDR1 is SGHRS and CDR2 YFSETQ. CDR3 size: 16 residues. DNA for the CDR3: TGCGCCAGCAGCTTGACCGTGCAAGGCGGGAACACTGAAGCTTTCTTT. It codes for CASSLTVQGGNTEAFF.

This clonotype was found many times. The chain joins TRBV7-9 to TRBJ2-7, with D unresolved. The germline V gene has CDR1 SEHNR and CDR2 FQNEAQ (reference sequence). V lost 4 bases, J lost 2 bases, and 9 bases lay in between. The CDR3 extends over 13 amino acids. The CDR3 is CASSSTPAYEQYF. The CDR3 bases are TGTGCCAGCAGCTCTACTCCGGCCTACGAGCAGTACTTC.

The CDR3 region is CASSPGLTGANTGELFF. DNA of the CDR3: TGCGCCAGCAGCCCAGGACTAACGGGGGCTAACACCGGGGAGCTGTTTTTT. The V gene is TRBV5-1, the J gene TRBJ2-2; D possibly uses TRBD1 or TRBD2 (6 bases each). This CDR3 contains 17 residues. Germline CDR1 and CDR2: SGHRS and YFSETQ. Trimming stripped 4 bases from V and 2 bases from J, with 18 bases between.

Concerning this clonotype itself: Possible read error: a much larger clone is one base away. The chain employs TRBV7-2 and TRBJ2-2; 8 bases are a match to TRBD1. Germline CDR1 is SGHTA and CDR2 is FQGNSA. The CDR3 runs to 16 residues. The DNA of the CDR3 is TGTGCCAGCAGCTCTCCGGGACAGGAGTACACCGGGGAGCCGTTTTTT. The encoded protein is CASSSPGQEYTGEPFF.

This clonotype came up many times. V is TRBV3-1 and J is TRBJ2-1, with no clear D. Trimming stripped 0 bases from V and 5 bases from J, with 11 bases between. This CDR3 contains 15 residues. The germline gives CDR1 LGHDT, CDR2 YNNKEL (reference sequence). The CDR3 here is CASSQDRVRNNEQFF. Here the CDR3 DNA reads TGTGCCAGCAGCCAAGATCGGGTTAGGAACAATGAGCAGTTCTTC.

This clonotype was detected ten times or more. The V gene is TRBV7-9, the J gene TRBJ2-7; 7 positions agree with TRBD1. Germline loops: CDR1 SEHNR, CDR2 FQNEAQ (reference sequence). V trimming: 5 bases; J trimming: 1 base; junction bases outside the gene matches: 8. The CDR3 sequence is 15 residues long. The CDR3 here is CASSHRDSVSYEQYF. The CDR3 nucleotides are TGTGCCAGCAGCCACCGGGACAGTGTATCCTACGAGCAGTACTTC.

This clonotype was seen more than once but under ten times. The V and J genes are TRBV20-1 and TRBJ2-1, with D hard to call. CDR1 and CDR2 from the germline V gene are DFQATT and SNEGSKA (reference sequence). The V end was cut by 0 bases, the J end by 12 bases, with 15 bases between. This CDR3 has 13 amino acids. CDR3 amino acids: CSARDGPSMGQFF. The CDR3 bases are TGCAGTGCTAGAGATGGCCCGAGTATGGGGCAGTTCTTC.

The chain couples TRBV5-1 to TRBJ2-3, with 7 nucleotides matching TRBD2. The CDR3 is made up of 15 amino acids. The germline V gene encodes CDR1 SGHRS and CDR2 YFSETQ. J was trimmed by 1 base and V by 2 bases; bases with no gene match: 4. In DNA form, the CDR3 reads TGCGCCAGCAGCTTTTTCCTAGCGGGCACAGATACGCAGTATTTT. It translates to CASSFFLAGTDTQYF.

This clonotype occurred many times. The chain couples TRBV20-1 to TRBJ1-5, with no clear D. Per the germline V gene, CDR1 is DFQATT and CDR2 is SNEGSKA (reference sequence). There are 15 residues in the CDR3. Deletions cut 5 bases from V and 0 bases from J, with 14 bases between. The CDR3 region is CSALTVHYSNQPQHF. Here the CDR3 DNA reads TGCAGTGCTTTAACCGTTCATTATAGCAATCAGCCCCAGCATTTT.

This clonotype was recorded many times. The rearrangement links TRBV10-2 to TRBJ2-2; D might be TRBD2 (5 bases). Germline V lookup: CDR1 WSHSY, CDR2 SAAADI. With 2 bases removed from V and 8 bases from J, the gap between germline ends came to 9 bases. The CDR3 covers 13 residues. The CDR3 region is CASSEKGGGELFF. In DNA, the CDR3 is TGCGCCAGCAGTGAGAAGGGCGGGGGGGAGCTGTTTTTT.